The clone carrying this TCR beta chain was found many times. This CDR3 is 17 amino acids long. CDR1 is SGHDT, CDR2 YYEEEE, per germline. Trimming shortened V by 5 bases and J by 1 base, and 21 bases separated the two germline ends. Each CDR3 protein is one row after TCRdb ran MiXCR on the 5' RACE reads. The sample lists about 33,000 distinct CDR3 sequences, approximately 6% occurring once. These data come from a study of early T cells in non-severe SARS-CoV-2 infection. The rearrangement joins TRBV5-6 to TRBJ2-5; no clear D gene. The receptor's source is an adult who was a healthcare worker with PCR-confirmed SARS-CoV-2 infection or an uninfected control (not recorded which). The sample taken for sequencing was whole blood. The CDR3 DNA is TGTGCCAGCAGGGAAGTGGGTGTACGACCGAGCCAAGAGACCCAGTACTTC. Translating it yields CASREVGVRPSQETQYF.